One and the same sample provided the 7 T cell receptor beta chains below, sequenced in a study of T cell changes during pregnancy in multiple sclerosis. Clones were sequenced by immunoSEQ multiplex PCR, and TCRdb holds only the in-frame ones, with some missing. Of fewer than 70,000 clones detected, approximately 91% appear once; the ten largest clones hold roughly 1.5%. The source was peripheral blood, collected in the third trimester of pregnancy. These receptors were collected from a female donor with multiple sclerosis, enrolled in a pregnancy study.

The gene calls are TRBV7-9 and TRBJ1-2; 7 nucleotides align to TRBD1. V lost 5 bases, J lost 6 bases, and 6 bases stayed unmatched. This CDR3 has 13 residues. CDR1 SEHNR and CDR2 FQNEAQ come from the germline V gene (reference sequence). Here the CDR3 reads CASSRTGDHGYTF. The CDR3 coding sequence is TGTGCCAGCAGCCGAACAGGGGACCATGGCTACACCTTC. Variable domain in full (rest from reference TRBV7-9 and TRBJ1-2): DTGVSQNPRHKITKRGQNVTFRCDPISEHNRLYWYRQTLGQGPEFLTYFQNEAQLEKSRLLSDRFSAERPKGSFSTLEIQRTEQGDSAMYLCASSRTGDHGYTFGSGTRLTVV.

This rearrangement joins TRBV5-6 to TRBJ1-2, with 9 bases aligning to TRBD1. This CDR3 is built from 17 residues. V shed 2 bases and J 6 bases; nucleotides not matched to a gene: 14. Germline V gene sequence: CDR1 SGHDT, CDR2 YYEEEE. The CDR3 coding sequence is TGTGCCAGCAGCTTAAGGGAACTCGGGGACAGGGAGGATGGCTACACCTTC. Encoded protein: CASSLRELGDREDGYTF.

The J gene is TRBJ1-2, the V gene TRBV7-9; no reliable D call. This CDR3 comprises 14 residues. Germline values: CDR1 SEHNR, CDR2 FQNEAQ (reference sequence). V lost 6 bases, J lost 3 bases, and 14 bases lay in between. As DNA, the CDR3 is TGTGCCAGCAGGCTAGAGTGGTTAGACTATGGCTACACCTTC. Translation gives CASRLEWLDYGYTF.

Here the CDR3 reads CASSLVTGTQYGYTF. In nucleotides, the CDR3 is TGTGCCAGCTCATTGGTTACAGGGACACAATATGGCTACACCTTC. V and J are TRBV18 and TRBJ1-2; the D gene is possibly TRBD1 (6 bases). Germline assignment: CDR1 KGHSH and CDR2 LQKENI. CDR3 size: 15 residues. Trimming removed 5 bases at V and 5 bases at J, with 18 bases between.

The chain uses TRBV5-8 and TRBJ1-6, with TRBD1 matching 7 bases. Losses at the gene ends were 4 bases for V and 9 bases for J; bases not matched to a gene: 10. The CDR3 loop spans 15 amino acids. Germline lookup yields CDR1 SGHTS and CDR2 YDEGEE. CDR3 coding DNA: TGTGCCAGCAGCAGAGTGTACAGGGGCGGTTCACCCCTCCACTTT. Protein sequence: CASSRVYRGGSPLHF.

Points on this clone: Relative to the germline gene, one junction end is altered; a read error may explain this. J is TRBJ2-3 and V is TRBV7-7; possibly TRBD1 for D (6 bases). The CDR3 runs to 17 residues. The germline V gene has CDR1 SSHAT and CDR2 FNYEAQ (reference sequence). The CDR3 DNA reads TGTGCTAGCAGCTTAAGCGTTCTGGGTCAGGGGTTAGATACGCAGTATTTT. Amino acid sequence: CASSLSVLGQGLDTQYF.

The CDR3 spells CAWSVGVRYNEQFF. In DNA, the CDR3 is TGTGCCTGGAGTGTAGGGGTCCGCTACAATGAGCAGTTCTTC. This chain links TRBV30 with TRBJ2-1, with TRBD1 as a possible D gene (5 bases). V was shortened by 0 bases and J by 3 bases, with 9 bases between the two germline ends. The CDR3 has 14 amino acids. Germline-derived CDR1 and CDR2 are GTSNPN and SVGIG (reference sequence). Full variable domain (outside the CDR3, taken from reference TRBV30 and TRBJ2-1): SQTIHQWPATLVQPVGSPLSLECTVEGTSNPNLYWYRQAAGRGLQLLFYSVGIGQISSEVPQNLSASRPQDRQFILSSKKLLLSDSGFYLCAWSVGVRYNEQFFGPGTRLTVL.